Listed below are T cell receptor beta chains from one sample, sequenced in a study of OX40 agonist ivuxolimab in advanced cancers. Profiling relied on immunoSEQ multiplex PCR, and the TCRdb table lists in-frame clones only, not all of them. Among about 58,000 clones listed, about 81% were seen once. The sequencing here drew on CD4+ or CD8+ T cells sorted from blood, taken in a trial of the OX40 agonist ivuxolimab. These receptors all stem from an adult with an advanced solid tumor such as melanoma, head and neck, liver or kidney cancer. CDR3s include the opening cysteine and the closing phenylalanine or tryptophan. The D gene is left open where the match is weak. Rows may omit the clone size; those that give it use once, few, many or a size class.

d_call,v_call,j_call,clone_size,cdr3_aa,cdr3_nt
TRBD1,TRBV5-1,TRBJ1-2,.,CASSLQQGALGGYTF,TGCGCCAGCAGCTTGCAACAGGGGGCGTTAGGAGGCTACACCTTC
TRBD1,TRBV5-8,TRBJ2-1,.,CASSHRDRYNEQFF,TGTGCCAGCAGCCACCGGGACAGGTACAATGAGCAGTTCTTC
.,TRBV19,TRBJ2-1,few,CASSIRGGTLRNEQFF,TGTGCCAGTAGTATCAGAGGGGGAACGTTGAGGAATGAGCAGTTCTTC
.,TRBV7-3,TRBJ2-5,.,CASSPRGVQETQYF,TGTGCCAGCAGCCCCCGAGGGGTACAAGAGACCCAGTACTTC
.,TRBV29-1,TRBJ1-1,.,CSVEGGGDTEAFF,TGCAGCGTTGAAGGGGGTGGGGACACTGAAGCTTTCTTT
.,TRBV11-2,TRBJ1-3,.,CASSLVGDSGNTIYF,TGTGCCAGCAGCTTAGTTGGGGACTCTGGAAACACCATATATTTT
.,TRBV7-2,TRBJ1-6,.,CASSSGQLSNNSPLHF,TGTGCCAGCAGCTCGGGACAACTTAGTAATAATTCACCCCTCCACTTT
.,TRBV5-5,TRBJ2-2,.,CASSANRATGAGELFF,TGTGCCAGCAGCGCTAACAGGGCCACCGGGGCCGGGGAGCTGTTTTTT
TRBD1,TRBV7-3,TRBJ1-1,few,CASSFGNRGQAFF,TGTGCCAGCAGCTTCGGAAACAGGGGGCAAGCTTTCTTT
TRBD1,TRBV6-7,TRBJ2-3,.,CASSYSQGNVTDTQYF,TGTGCCAGCAGTTACTCACAGGGGAATGTCACAGATACGCAGTATTTT
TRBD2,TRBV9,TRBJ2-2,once,CASSVIPSGGGTGELFF,TGTGCCAGCAGCGTGATCCCTAGCGGGGGGGGCACCGGGGAGCTGTTTTTT
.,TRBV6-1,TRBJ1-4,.,CASSRGLPLEKLFF,TGTGCCAGCAGCAGGGGACTGCCGCTTGAAAAACTGTTTTTT
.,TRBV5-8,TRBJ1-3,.,CASSLAGVSGNTIYF,TGTGCCAGCAGCTTGGCCGGCGTATCTGGAAACACCATATATTTT
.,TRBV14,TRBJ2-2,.,CASSQALAGELFF,TGTGCCAGCAGCCAAGCATTAGCCGGGGAGCTGTTTTTT
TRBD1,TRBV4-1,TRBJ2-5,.,CATTFSGTGGTQYF,TGCGCAACTACTTTCTCTGGGACAGGGGGGACCCAGTACTTC
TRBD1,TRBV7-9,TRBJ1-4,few,CASSLVRGVQPNEKLFF,TGTGCCAGCAGCTTAGTCAGGGGGGTACAGCCTAATGAAAAACTGTTTTTT
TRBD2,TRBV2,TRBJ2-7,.,CASSGAGAGGDEQYF,TGTGCCAGCAGTGGAGCAGGAGCGGGGGGCGACGAGCAGTACTTC
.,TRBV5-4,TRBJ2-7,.,CASSSRWTGSSYEQYF,TGTGCCAGCAGCTCCCGATGGACGGGGAGCTCCTACGAGCAGTACTTC
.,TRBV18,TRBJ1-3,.,CASSPNGRSRNTIYF,TGTGCCAGCTCACCAAATGGGAGGTCCCGAAACACCATATATTTT
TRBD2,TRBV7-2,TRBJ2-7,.,CASSSPGLAGGLAYEQYF,TGTGCCAGCAGCTCCCCGGGACTAGCGGGGGGCCTTGCCTACGAGCAGTACTTC
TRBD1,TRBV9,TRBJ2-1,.,CASSQTGVSYNEQFF,TGTGCCAGCAGCCAAACAGGGGTATCCTACAATGAGCAGTTCTTC
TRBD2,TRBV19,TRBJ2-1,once,CASTPSGRGGLNEQFF,TGTGCCAGTACCCCTTCCGGCCGGGGGGGACTCAATGAGCAGTTCTTC
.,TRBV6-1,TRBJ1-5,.,CASSEGGQNQPQHF,TGTGCCAGCAGTGAAGGGGGTCAAAATCAGCCCCAGCATTTT
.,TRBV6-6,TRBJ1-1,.,CASRPLGDTEAFF,TGTGCCAGCAGGCCACTTGGGGACACTGAAGCTTTCTTT
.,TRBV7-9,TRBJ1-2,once,CASSTELVGSGYTF,TGTGCCAGCAGCACAGAGCTGGTGGGGAGTGGCTACACCTTC
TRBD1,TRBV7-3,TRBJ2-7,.,CASSSTRQGYEQYF,TGTGCCAGCAGCTCCACTCGACAGGGCTACGAGCAGTACTTC
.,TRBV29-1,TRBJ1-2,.,CSVVTGAAGGYTF,TGCAGCGTTGTAACCGGGGCAGCCGGGGGCTACACCTTC
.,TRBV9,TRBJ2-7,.,CASSATGQGVSHEQYF,TGTGCCAGCAGCGCGACGGGGCAGGGTGTAAGCCACGAGCAGTACTTC
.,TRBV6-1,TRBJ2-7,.,CASSGGRRYF,TGTGCCAGCAGCGGAGGACGGCGGTACTTC
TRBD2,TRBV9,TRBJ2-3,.,CASSGTSGASTDTQYF,TGTGCCAGCAGCGGGACTAGCGGGGCGAGCACAGATACGCAGTATTTT
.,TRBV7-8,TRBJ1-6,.,CASSRGESYNSPLHF,TGTGCCAGCAGCCGGGGTGAGTCCTATAATTCACCCCTCCACTTT
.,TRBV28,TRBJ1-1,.,CASTIPGLTIEAFF,TGTGCCAGCACTATACCGGGACTGACGATTGAAGCTTTCTTT
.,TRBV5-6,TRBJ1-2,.,CASRRGGGYTF,TGTGCCAGCCGACGGGGGGGTGGCTACACCTTC
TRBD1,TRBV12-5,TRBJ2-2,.,CASGLVFSHRTGVSGELFF,TGTGCTAGTGGTTTGGTTTTCTCTCACCGGACAGGGGTCTCCGGGGAGCTGTTTTTT
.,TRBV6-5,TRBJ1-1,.,CASSYRSAAGRSEAFF,TGTGCCAGCAGTTACCGCTCTGCGGCGGGCAGGTCTGAAGCTTTCTTT
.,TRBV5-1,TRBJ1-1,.,CASSGQPNTEAFF,TGCGCCAGCAGCGGACAGCCGAACACTGAAGCTTTCTTT
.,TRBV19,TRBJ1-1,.,CASNRDAEAFF,TGTGCCAGTAACAGGGACGCTGAAGCTTTCTTT
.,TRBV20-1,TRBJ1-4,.,CSAPVSEKLFF,TGCAGTGCGCCCGTGAGTGAAAAACTGTTTTTT
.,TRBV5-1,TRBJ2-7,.,CASSLVGGNTYEQYF,TGCGCCAGCAGCTTGGTTGGAGGGAATACCTACGAGCAGTACTTC
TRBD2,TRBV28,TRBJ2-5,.,CASRGGGSETQYF,TGTGCCAGCAGGGGCGGGGGATCTGAGACCCAGTACTTC
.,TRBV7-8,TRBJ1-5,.,CASSLVENQPQHF,TGTGCCAGCAGCTTAGTAGAAAATCAGCCCCAGCATTTT